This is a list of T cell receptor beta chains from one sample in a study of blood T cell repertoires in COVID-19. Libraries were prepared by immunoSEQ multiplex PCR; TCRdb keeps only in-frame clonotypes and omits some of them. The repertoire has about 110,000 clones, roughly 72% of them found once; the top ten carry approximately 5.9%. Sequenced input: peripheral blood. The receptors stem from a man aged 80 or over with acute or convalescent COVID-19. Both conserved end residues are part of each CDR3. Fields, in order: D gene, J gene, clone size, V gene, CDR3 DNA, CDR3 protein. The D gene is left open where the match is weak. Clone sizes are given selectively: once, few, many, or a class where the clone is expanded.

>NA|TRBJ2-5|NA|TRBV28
TGTGCCAGCAGCCGCCCGGAGGGGTACCAAGAGACCCAGTACTTC
CASSRPEGYQETQYF
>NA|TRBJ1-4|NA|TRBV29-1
TGCAGCGTTAGATCCGGGGATGAAAAACTGTTTTTT
CSVRSGDEKLFF
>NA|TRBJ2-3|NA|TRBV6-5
TGTGCCAGCAGTTACGGTCAGGGCACAGATACGCAGTATTTT
CASSYGQGTDTQYF
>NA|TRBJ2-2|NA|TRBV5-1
TGCGCCAGCGATTCACTCGGGGGCACCGGGGAGCTGTTTTTT
CASDSLGGTGELFF
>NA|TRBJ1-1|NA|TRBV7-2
TGTGCCAGCAGTCTTTCAGTGGGAGGGAACACTGAAGCTTTCTTT
CASSLSVGGNTEAFF
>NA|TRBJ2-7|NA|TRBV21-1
TGTGCCAGCAGCACGCAGGGGCCGACTAGCGGGATTTACCTACGAGAGAGGCAGTACTTC
CASSTQGPTSGIYLRERQYF
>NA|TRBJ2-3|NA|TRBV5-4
TGTGCCAGCAGATCTCCTAGCGAGGGGGCCACAGATACGCAGTATTTT
CASRSPSEGATDTQYF
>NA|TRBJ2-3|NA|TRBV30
TGTGCCTGGGCCCTAGTTCCGGCAGATACGCAGTATTTT
CAWALVPADTQYF
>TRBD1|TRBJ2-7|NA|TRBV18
TGTGCCAGCTCCCCTGGACAGGGGTACTACGAGCAGTACTTC
CASSPGQGYYEQYF
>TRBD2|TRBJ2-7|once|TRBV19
TGTGCCAGTAGTCCTCAGGGACTAGCGGGAGGCGAGCAGTACTTC
CASSPQGLAGGEQYF
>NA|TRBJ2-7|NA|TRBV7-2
TGTGCCAGCAGCTCGGGACTCAAGCCCCGAGAGCAGTACTTC
CASSSGLKPREQYF
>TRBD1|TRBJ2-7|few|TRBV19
TGTGCCAGTAGTAGGGGACAGGTCTCCTACGAGCAGTACTTC
CASSRGQVSYEQYF
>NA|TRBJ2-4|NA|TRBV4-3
TGCGCCAGCAGCCAAGATCCCCTTAATAGCGGTTACAAAAACATTCAGTACTTC
CASSQDPLNSGYKNIQYF
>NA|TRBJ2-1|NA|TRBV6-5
TGTGCCAGCAAAGTCGGGTCCCCAAGGGGTGAGCAGTTCTTC
CASKVGSPRGEQFF
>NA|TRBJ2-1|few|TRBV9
TGTGCCAGCAGTGACTTGTACAATGAGCAGTTCTTC
CASSDLYNEQFF
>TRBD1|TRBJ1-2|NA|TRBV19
TGTGCCAGTAGTCTACAAGGACAGGCGGGTGGCTACACCTTC
CASSLQGQAGGYTF